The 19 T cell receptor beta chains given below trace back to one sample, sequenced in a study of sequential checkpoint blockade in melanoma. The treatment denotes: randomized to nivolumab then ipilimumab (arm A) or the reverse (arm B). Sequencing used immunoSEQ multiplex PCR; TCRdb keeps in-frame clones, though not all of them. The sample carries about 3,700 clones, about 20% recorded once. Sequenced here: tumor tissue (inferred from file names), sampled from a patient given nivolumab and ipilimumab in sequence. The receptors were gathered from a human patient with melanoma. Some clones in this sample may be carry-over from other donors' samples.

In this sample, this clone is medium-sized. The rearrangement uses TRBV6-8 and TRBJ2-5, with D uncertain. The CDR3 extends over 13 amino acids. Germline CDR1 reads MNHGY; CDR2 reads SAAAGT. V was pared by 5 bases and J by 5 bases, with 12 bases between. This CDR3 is CASSRKGRETQYF. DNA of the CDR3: TGTGCCAGCAGTCGCAAGGGCAGGGAGACCCAGTACTTC.

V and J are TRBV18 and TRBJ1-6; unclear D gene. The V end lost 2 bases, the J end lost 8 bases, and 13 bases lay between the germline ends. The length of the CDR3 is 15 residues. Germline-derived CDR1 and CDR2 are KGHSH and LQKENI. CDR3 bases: TGTGCCAGCTCACCAGTTTCGAGCCCCGATTCACCCCTCCACTTT. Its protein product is CASSPVSSPDSPLHF.

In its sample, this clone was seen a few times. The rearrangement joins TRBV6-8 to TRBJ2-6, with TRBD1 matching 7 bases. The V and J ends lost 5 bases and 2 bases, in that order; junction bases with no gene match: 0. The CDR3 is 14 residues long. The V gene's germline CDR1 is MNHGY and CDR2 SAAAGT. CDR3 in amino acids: CASSDRAGANVLTF. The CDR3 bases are TGTGCCAGCAGTGACAGGGCTGGGGCCAACGTCCTGACTTTC.

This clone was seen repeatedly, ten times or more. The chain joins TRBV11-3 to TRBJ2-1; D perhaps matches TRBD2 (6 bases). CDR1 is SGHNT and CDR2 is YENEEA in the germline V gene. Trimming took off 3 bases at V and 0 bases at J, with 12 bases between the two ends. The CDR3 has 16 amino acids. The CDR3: CASSLYVGGSYNEQFF. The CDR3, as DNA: TGTGCCAGCAGCTTGTATGTCGGGGGCTCCTACAATGAGCAGTTCTTC.

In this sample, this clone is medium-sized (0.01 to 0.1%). The CDR3 reads CATSRGYRDSDTQYF. The CDR3 DNA reads as TGTGCCACCAGCAGGGGTTACAGGGATTCAGATACGCAGTATTTT. The chain links TRBV15 to TRBJ2-3, with a possible D match to TRBD1 (6 bases). Germline lookup yields CDR1 LNHNV and CDR2 YYDKDF (reference sequence). CDR3 length equals 15 residues. V gave up 3 bases and J gave up 4 bases, with 14 bases separating them.

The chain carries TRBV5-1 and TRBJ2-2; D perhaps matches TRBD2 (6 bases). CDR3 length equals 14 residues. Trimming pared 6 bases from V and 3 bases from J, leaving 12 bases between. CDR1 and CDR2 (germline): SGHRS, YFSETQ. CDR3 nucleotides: TGCGCCAGCACGGCAGCGGGTGACACCGGGGAGCTGTTTTTT. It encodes CASTAAGDTGELFF. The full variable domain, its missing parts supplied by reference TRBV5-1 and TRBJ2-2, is KAGVTQTPRYLIKTRGQQVTLSCSPISGHRSVSWYQQTPGQGLQFLFEYFSETQRNKGNFPGRFSGRQFSNSRSEMNVSTLELGDSALYLCASTAAGDTGELFFGEGSRLTVL.

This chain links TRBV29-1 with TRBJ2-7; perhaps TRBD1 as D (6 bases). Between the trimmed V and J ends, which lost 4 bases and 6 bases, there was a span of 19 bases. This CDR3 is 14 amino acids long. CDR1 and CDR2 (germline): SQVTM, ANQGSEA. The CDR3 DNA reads TGCAGCGTTGCAGGGTACAGGGCCCGGGGCGAGCAGTACTTC. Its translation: CSVAGYRARGEQYF.

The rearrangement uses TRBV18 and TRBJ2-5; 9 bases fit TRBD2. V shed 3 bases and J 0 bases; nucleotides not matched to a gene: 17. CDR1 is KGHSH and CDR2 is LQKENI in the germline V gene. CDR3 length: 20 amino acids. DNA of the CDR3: TGTGCCAGCTCACCCCCGCCGAGGATACTAGCGGGCGGCTACCAAGAGACCCAGTACTTC. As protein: CASSPPPRILAGGYQETQYF.

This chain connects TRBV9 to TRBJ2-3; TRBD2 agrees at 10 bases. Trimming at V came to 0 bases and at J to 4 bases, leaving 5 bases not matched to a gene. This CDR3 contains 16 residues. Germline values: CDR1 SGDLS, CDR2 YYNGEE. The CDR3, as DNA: TGTGCCAGCAGCGTAGAGGGACTAGCGAAGGCAGATACGCAGTATTTT. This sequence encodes CASSVEGLAKADTQYF. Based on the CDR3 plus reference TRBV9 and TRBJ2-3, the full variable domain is DSGVTQTPKHLITATGQRVTLRCSPRSGDLSVYWYQQSLDQGLQFLIQYYNGEERAKGNILERFSAQQFPDLHSELNLSSLELGDSALYFCASSVEGLAKADTQYFGPGTRLTVL.

The DNA of the CDR3 is TGTGCCAGCAGCCGCCGGGACAGCTATGGAAACACCATATATTTT. Its protein product is CASSRRDSYGNTIYF. This chain links TRBV11-3 with TRBJ1-3, with 7 positions matching TRBD1. V was pared by 5 bases and J by 3 bases, with 7 bases of the junction left unmatched. The CDR3 runs to 15 residues. Germline V lookup: CDR1 SGHNT, CDR2 YENEEA.

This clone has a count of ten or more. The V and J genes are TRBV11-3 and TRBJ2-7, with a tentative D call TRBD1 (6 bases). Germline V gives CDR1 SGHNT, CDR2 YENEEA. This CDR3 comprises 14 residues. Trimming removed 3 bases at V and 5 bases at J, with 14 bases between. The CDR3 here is CASSFQGYRDEQYF. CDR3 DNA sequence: TGTGCCAGCAGCTTCCAGGGGTATAGGGACGAGCAGTACTTC.

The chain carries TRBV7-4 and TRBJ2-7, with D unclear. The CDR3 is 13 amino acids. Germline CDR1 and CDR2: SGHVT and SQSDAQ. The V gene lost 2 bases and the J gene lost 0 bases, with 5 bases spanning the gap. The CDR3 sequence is CASSLYNSYEQYF. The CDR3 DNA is TGTGCCAGCAGCTTATACAACTCCTACGAGCAGTACTTC.

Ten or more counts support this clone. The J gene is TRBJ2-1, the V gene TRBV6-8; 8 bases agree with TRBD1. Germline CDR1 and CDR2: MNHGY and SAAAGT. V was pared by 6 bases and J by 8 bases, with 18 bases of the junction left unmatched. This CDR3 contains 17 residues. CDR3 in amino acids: CASRRLPGTGPRDEQFF. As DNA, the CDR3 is TGTGCCAGCAGGCGCTTACCCGGGACAGGTCCGAGGGATGAGCAGTTCTTC.

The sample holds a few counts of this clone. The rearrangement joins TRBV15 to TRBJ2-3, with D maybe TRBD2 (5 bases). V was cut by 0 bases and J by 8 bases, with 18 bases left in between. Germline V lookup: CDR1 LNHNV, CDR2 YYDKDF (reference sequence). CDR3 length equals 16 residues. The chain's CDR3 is CATSRDRAVAVGTQYF. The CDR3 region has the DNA TGTGCCACCAGCAGAGACAGAGCGGTCGCTGTTGGTACGCAGTATTTT.

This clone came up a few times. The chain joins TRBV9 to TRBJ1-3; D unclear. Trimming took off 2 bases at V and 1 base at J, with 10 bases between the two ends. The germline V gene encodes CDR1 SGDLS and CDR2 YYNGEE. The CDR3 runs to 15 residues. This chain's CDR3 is CASSVGRVSGNTIYF. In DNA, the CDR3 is TGTGCCAGCAGCGTCGGTCGGGTGTCTGGAAACACCATATATTTT. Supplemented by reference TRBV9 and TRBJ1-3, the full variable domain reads DSGVTQTPKHLITATGQRVTLRCSPRSGDLSVYWYQQSLDQGLQFLIQYYNGEERAKGNILERFSAQQFPDLHSELNLSSLELGDSALYFCASSVGRVSGNTIYFGEGSWLTVV.

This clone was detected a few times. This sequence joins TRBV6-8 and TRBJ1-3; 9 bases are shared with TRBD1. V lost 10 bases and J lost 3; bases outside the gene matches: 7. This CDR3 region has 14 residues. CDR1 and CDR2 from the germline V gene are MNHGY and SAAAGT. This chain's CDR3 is CAIRGQGGGNTIYF. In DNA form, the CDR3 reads TGTGCCATCAGGGGACAGGGCGGTGGAAACACCATATATTTT.

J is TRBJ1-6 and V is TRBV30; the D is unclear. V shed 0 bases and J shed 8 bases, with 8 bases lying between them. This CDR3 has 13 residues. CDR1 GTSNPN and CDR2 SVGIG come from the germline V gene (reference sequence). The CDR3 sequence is CAWSVRRDSPLHF. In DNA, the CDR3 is TGTGCCTGGAGTGTACGGAGGGATTCACCCCTCCACTTT.

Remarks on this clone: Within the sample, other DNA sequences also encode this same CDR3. The CDR3 region is CASSRQGTNQPQHF. CDR3 sequence (DNA): TGTGCCAGTAGTAGACAGGGAACCAATCAGCCCCAGCATTTT. The V call is TRBV19, the J call TRBJ1-5; 7 bases fit TRBD1. This CDR3 has 14 residues. V dropped 4 bases and J dropped 3; count of bases not matched to a gene: 3. Germline V gene sequence: CDR1 LNHDA, CDR2 SQIVND (reference sequence).

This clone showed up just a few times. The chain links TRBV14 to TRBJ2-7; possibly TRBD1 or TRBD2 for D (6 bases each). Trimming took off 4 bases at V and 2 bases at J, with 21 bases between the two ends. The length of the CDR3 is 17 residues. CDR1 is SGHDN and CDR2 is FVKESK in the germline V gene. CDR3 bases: TGTGCCAGCAGCCCGGCCCTCCTCGGGGGCAGAGCCTACGAGCAGTACTTC. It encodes CASSPALLGGRAYEQYF.